Described below is a single T cell receptor beta chain sequence and its context. TCRdb's table, derived via immunoSEQ multiplex PCR, lists solely in-frame clones and lacks some. The table shows roughly 200,000 clones, with 87% occurring only once. The record originates from a study of blood T cell repertoires in COVID-19. In the study overall: Sample material is recorded as cDNA or gDNA derived from T cells, B-cell-depleted T cells, or PBMCs.

Trimming removed 1 base at V and 4 bases at J, with 11 bases between. Per germline, CDR1 LNHNV and CDR2 YYDKDF (reference sequence). The CDR3 runs to 15 residues. Sequences were obtained from peripheral blood. The receptor comes from a woman aged 18 to 35 who had recovered from COVID-19. This chain connects TRBV15 to TRBJ1-5; TRBD1 might be the D (5 bases). CDR3 region: CATSRVNRLNQPQHF. Here the CDR3 DNA reads TGTGCCACCAGCAGAGTAAACAGGTTAAATCAGCCCCAGCATTTT.